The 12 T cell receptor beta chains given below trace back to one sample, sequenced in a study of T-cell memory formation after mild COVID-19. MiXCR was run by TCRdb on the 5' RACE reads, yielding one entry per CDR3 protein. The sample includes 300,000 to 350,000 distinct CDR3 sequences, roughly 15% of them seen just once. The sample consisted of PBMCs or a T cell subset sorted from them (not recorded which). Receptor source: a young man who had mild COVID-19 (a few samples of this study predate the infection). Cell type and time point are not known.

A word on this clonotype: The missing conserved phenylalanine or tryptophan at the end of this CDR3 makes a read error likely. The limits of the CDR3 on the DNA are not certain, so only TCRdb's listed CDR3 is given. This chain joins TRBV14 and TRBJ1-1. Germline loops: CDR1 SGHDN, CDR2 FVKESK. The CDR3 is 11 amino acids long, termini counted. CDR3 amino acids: CASSQDQAFFI.

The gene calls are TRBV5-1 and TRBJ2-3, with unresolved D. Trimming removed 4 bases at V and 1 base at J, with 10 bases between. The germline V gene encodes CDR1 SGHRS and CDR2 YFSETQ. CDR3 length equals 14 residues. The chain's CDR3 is CASSQDVRTDTQYF. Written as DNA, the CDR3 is TGCGCCAGCAGCCAGGACGTCCGCACAGATACGCAGTATTTT.

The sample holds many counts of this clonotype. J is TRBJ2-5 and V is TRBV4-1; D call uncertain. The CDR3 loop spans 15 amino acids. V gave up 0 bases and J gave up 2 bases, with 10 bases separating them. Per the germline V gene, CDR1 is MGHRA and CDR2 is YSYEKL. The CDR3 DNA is TGCGCCAGCAGCCAAGATCCCCTGATACAAGAGACCCAGTACTTC. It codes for CASSQDPLIQETQYF.

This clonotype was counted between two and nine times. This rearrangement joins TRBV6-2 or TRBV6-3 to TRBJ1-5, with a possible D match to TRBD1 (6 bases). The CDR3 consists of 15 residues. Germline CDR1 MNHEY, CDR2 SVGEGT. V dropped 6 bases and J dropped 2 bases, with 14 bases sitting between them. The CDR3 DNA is TGTGCCAGCAGAGACCGGGGGCTCGGCAATCAGCCCCAGCATTTT. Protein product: CASRDRGLGNQPQHF.

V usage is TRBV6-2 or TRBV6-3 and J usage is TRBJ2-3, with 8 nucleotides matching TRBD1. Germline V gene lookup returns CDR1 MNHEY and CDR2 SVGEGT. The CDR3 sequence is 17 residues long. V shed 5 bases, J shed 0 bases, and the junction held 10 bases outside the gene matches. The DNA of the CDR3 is TGTGCCAGCAGTCGTCACAGGGGGACGACTAGCACAGATACGCAGTATTTT. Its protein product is CASSRHRGTTSTDTQYF.

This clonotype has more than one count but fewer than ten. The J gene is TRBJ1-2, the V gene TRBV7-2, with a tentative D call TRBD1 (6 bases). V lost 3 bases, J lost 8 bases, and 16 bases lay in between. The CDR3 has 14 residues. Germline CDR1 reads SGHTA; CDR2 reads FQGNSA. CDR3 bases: TGTGCCAGCAGCTTTTCCACGGGGGGGCGAGGCTACACCTTC. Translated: CASSFSTGGRGYTF.

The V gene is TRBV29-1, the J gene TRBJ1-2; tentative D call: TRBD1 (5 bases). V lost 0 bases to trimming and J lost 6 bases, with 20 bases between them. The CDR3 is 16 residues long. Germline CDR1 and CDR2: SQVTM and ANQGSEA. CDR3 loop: CSVEDLGAGWLDGYTF. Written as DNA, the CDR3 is TGCAGCGTTGAAGATCTTGGGGCAGGGTGGCTGGATGGCTACACCTTC.

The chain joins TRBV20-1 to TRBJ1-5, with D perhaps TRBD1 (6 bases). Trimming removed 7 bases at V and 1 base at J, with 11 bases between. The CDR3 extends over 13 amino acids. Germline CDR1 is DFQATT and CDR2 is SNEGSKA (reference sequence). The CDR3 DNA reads TGCAGTGGTAGGGGGGGGAGCAATCAGCCCCAGCATTTT. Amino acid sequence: CSGRGGSNQPQHF.

For the CDR3, the DNA is TGCGCCAGCAGATTGAGGTCCGGGGCCAACGTCCTGACTTTC. It is translated as CASRLRSGANVLTF. The V and J genes are TRBV5-1 and TRBJ2-6; no definite D call. The CDR3 has 14 amino acids. The germline CDR1 and CDR2 sequences are SGHRS and YFSETQ. The germline V and J ends were trimmed by 5 bases and 4 bases, with 10 bases remaining between them.

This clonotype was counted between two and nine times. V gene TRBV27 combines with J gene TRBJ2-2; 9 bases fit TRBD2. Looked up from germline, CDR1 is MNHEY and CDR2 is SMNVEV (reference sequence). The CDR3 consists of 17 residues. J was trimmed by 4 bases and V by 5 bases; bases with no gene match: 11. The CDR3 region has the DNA TGTGCCAGCAGTCCAAGGGCGGCGGGGGGGTTCACCGGGGAGCTGTTTTTT. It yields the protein CASSPRAAGGFTGELFF.

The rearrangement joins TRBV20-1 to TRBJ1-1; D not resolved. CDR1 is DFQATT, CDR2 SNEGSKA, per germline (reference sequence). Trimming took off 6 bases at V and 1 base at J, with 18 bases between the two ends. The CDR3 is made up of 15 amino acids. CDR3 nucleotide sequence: TGCAGTGCCGAGGGCGCCCGCCGGGGGAACACTGAAGCTTTCTTT. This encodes CSAEGARRGNTEAFF.

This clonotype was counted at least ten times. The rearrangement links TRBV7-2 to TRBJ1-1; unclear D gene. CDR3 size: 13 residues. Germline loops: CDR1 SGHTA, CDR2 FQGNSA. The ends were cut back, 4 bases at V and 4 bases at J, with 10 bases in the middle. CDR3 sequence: CASSSDGGTEAFF. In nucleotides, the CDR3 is TGTGCCAGCAGCTCCGACGGAGGCACTGAAGCTTTCTTT.